This TCR beta chain was recorded in a study of glioma-infiltrating T cells. General observations from the study: Tissue-blood divergence was below expectation in non-neoplastic patients, above in gliomas.

Germline-derived CDR1 and CDR2 are SGHNT and YYREEE (reference sequence). V was clipped by 5 bases and J by 6 bases; unmatched bases: 6. The CDR3 totals 13 residues. The iRepertoire nested amplicon-rescue multiplex PCR amplified TCR alpha and beta CDR3s from RNA. One-step reverse transcription and amplification started from around 100-400 ng of tissue mRNA or PBMC total RNA. In TCRdb, the multiplex PCR reads were re-called with MiXCR into one record per CDR3 protein. The sample carries about 140,000 distinct CDR3 sequences, approximately 39% recorded once. Concerning this clonotype: What it binds is not known.

The specimen sequenced was glioma tissue, nonneoplastic brain tissue, or PBMCs (not recorded which). The chain combines TRBV5-4 with TRBJ2-7; 9 bases map to TRBD2. This receptor was identified in a human donor with low-grade glioma or glioblastoma, undergoing nonglioma brain surgery, or in good health (not recorded which). DNA for the CDR3: TGTGCCAGCAGTCTGGGACTAGCCCTCGAGCAGTACTTC. Protein sequence: CASSLGLALEQYF.